The TCR beta chain under discussion was sequenced for a study of T cells in Graves' hyperthyroidism and ophthalmopathy. This clonotype was picked up a small number of times. A junction boundary mismatches the germline segment, possibly from a read error. TCR beta CDR3 regions were amplified from RNA transcripts. The TCR CDR3 first-round RT-PCR relied on the HTBI primer set. TCRdb reprocessed the multiplex PCR reads via MiXCR and lists one record per CDR3 protein. The sample includes hundreds of thousands of distinct CDR3 sequences, around 15% of them seen just once. The germline CDR1 and CDR2 sequences are KGHSH and LQKENI. The CDR3 consists of 16 residues.

This chain connects TRBV18 to TRBJ1-1; 7 bases are a match to TRBD1. The sequenced sample consisted of blood. The sequence was collected from a man between 18 and 29 years old with Graves' ophthalmopathy. The CDR3 region has the DNA TGTGCCAACTCACCAGCCCAGGGGACAGATAACACTGAAGCTTTCTTT. It is translated as CANSPAQGTDNTEAFF.